These 12 T cell receptor beta chains originate from one sample sequenced in a study of OX40 agonist ivuxolimab in advanced cancers. Generated by immunoSEQ multiplex PCR, the TCRdb table keeps only in-frame clones and is missing some. Here the sample spans 55,000 to 65,000 clones, over 75% being singletons. Sequenced material: CD4+ or CD8+ T cells sorted from blood, taken in a trial of the OX40 agonist ivuxolimab. The source is an adult with an advanced solid tumor such as melanoma, head and neck, liver or kidney cancer.

V and J are TRBV5-6 and TRBJ1-4; D gene unclear. CDR3 length: 13 amino acids. Germline V gene sequence: CDR1 SGHDT, CDR2 YYEEEE. V was cut by 1 base and J by 1 base, with 2 bases left in between. This chain's CDR3 is CASSLRTNEKLFF. CDR3 coding DNA: TGTGCCAGCAGCTTGCGAACTAATGAAAAACTGTTTTTT.

The genes are TRBV6-5 and TRBJ1-3; the match to TRBD1 covers 8 bases. The ends lost 10 bases at V and 3 bases at J; junction bases unmatched: 11. Germline V CDR1 and CDR2: MNHEY, SVGAGI. The CDR3 loop spans 15 amino acids. As DNA, the CDR3 is TGTGCCACAACGTCCCAGGGGGCGCGTGGAAACACCATATATTTT. This codes for CATTSQGARGNTIYF.

The rearrangement uses TRBV6-1 and TRBJ1-5; D gene uncertain. Germline lookup yields CDR1 MNHNS and CDR2 SASEGT. V gave up 7 bases and J gave up 2 bases, with 3 bases separating them. CDR3 size: 11 residues. CDR3 coding DNA: TGTGCCAGCAAGGGCAATCAGCCCCAGCATTTT. Its translation is CASKGNQPQHF.

Comments on this clone: A read error may produce the germline difference seen at one junction end. Other DNA variants within this sample encode the same CDR3. The chain employs TRBV19 and TRBJ1-5; no definite D call. Germline V gene data show CDR1 as LNHDA and CDR2 as SQIVND (reference sequence). The CDR3 loop spans 13 amino acids. CDR3 sequence (DNA): TGTGCCAGTAGTATGGGTAGCAATCAGCCCCAACATTTT. Its translation is CASSMGSNQPQHF.

V gene TRBV27 combines with J gene TRBJ2-3, with 10 bases identical to TRBD1. This CDR3 has 15 amino acids. The J segment lost 5 bases and the V segment lost 3 bases, leaving 5 bases of the junction unmatched. CDR1 MNHEY and CDR2 SMNVEV come from the germline V gene (reference sequence). CDR3 in amino acids: CASSFGQGVVDTQYF. The CDR3 DNA follows: TGTGCCAGCAGTTTCGGACAGGGGGTGGTAGATACGCAGTATTTT.

V usage is TRBV21-1 and J usage is TRBJ1-5. TRBV21-1 is a pseudogene segment. CDR3 size: 15 residues. The CDR3 region has the DNA TGTGCCAGCAGCCGAAATTGGGGGGGGAATCAGCCCCAGCATTTT. Encoded protein: CASSRNWGGNQPQHF.

This clone was picked up a small number of times. V and J are TRBV6-5 and TRBJ2-4; D is unresolved. Germline values: CDR1 MNHEY, CDR2 SVGAGI. CDR3 length equals 15 residues. Trimming stripped 0 bases from V and 5 bases from J, with 11 bases between. CDR3 region: CASSYSKSPQNIQYF. DNA for the CDR3: TGTGCCAGCAGTTACTCGAAATCCCCCCAAAACATTCAGTACTTC.

J is TRBJ2-1 and V is TRBV5-1; 8 bases are shared with TRBD1. Germline CDR1 reads SGHRS; CDR2 reads YFSETQ. The CDR3 sequence is 15 residues long. V trimming: 4 bases; J trimming: 0 bases; junction bases outside the gene matches: 3. The CDR3 protein is CASSSDRGSYNEQFF. The DNA for the CDR3 is TGCGCCAGCAGCAGCGACAGGGGCTCCTACAATGAGCAGTTCTTC.

The rearrangement uses TRBV5-4 and TRBJ1-1; a possible D gene is TRBD1 (5 bases). CDR3 size: 15 residues. Germline CDR1 and CDR2: SGHNT and YYREEE (reference sequence). The V and J ends lost 0 bases and 3 bases respectively, with 12 bases between them. The CDR3 bases are TGTGCCAGCAGCTTGGCGGGACGGCGGGACACTGAAGCTTTCTTT. Encoded protein: CASSLAGRRDTEAFF.

The rearrangement links TRBV5-6 to TRBJ1-6; D ambiguous. V was pared by 6 bases and J by 8 bases, with 21 bases between. CDR3 size: 16 residues. The V gene's germline CDR1 is SGHDT and CDR2 YYEEEE. The CDR3 here is CASTVTHLAMDSPLHF. The CDR3 DNA reads as TGTGCCAGCACCGTTACACACCTTGCTATGGATTCACCCCTCCACTTT.

J is TRBJ2-3 and V is TRBV10-2; a weak D match, TRBD2 (6 bases). The CDR3 contains 15 residues. V lost 2 bases and J 4 bases, leaving 13 bases between the germline ends. Per the germline V gene, CDR1 is WSHSY and CDR2 is SAAADI. The DNA of the CDR3 is TGCGCCAGCAGTGAGGGGGGATCTAGCGCAGATACGCAGTATTTT. Protein product: CASSEGGSSADTQYF.

DNA of the CDR3: TGCGCCAGCAACCTCGGACAGGGGTCCGTCAATGAGCAGTTCTTC. This gives the protein CASNLGQGSVNEQFF. The chain is built from TRBV4-3 and TRBJ2-1; 9 positions agree with TRBD1. V trimming: 7 bases; J trimming: 6 bases; junction bases outside the gene matches: 10. Germline V gives CDR1 LGHNA, CDR2 YSLEER. This CDR3 comprises 15 residues.